This TCR beta chain is drawn from a study of T cells in Graves' hyperthyroidism and ophthalmopathy. Across the study: Specimen type is peripheral blood, collected at initial diagnosis prior to any treatment.

Amplification yielded TCR beta CDR3 regions, with RNA transcripts as the source. In the first-round RT-PCR of the TCR CDR3, the HTBI primer set was used. TCRdb processed the multiplex PCR reads anew with MiXCR; each CDR3 protein has one entry. The sample holds roughly 400,000 distinct CDR3 sequences; 25% are singletons and the top ten take around 79%. Diagnosis of hyperthyroidism was new in patients aged 18 to 65, and its duration was under 2 months. Trimming left V 1 base short and J 5 bases short, with 14 bases between. This CDR3 has 15 amino acids. CDR1 and CDR2 from the germline V gene are MDHEN and SYDVKM. This clonotype was counted ten times or more.

This clonotype was sampled from a man in his fifties or sixties with Graves' hyperthyroidism. The V and J genes are TRBV28 and TRBJ1-1; tentatively, D is TRBD1 (5 bases). Sequencing input: blood. The CDR3 is CASSLYGRGSTEAFF. The CDR3 DNA is TGTGCCAGCAGTTTATATGGCCGGGGGAGTACTGAAGCTTTCTTT.